The clone carrying this T cell receptor beta chain was counted at least ten times. As to time point: after trial treatment. Treatment described: LDRT plus nivolumab, ipilimumab, low-dose cyclophosphamide and aspirin (RACIN trial). TRAV- and TRBV-specific primers, spanning alpha and beta chains, primed first-strand cDNA. Amplification, which lasted approximately 20 PCR cycles, used a constant-region primer and V-primer adapter to amplify TCRs. Via MiXCR, TCRdb re-called the reads, giving one row per CDR3 protein. Of roughly 100,000 distinct CDR3 sequences in the sample, under 25% are singletons; the top ten hold 4.1%. This sample is drawn from a study of low-dose radiotherapy and immunotherapy resistance in tumors. Turning to the study itself: Dosing for Cohort 2 consisted of 1 Gy per fraction every two weeks, reaching a total of 13 Gy over 26 weeks. Patients received cyclophosphamide 200 mg/m2 intravenously every two weeks, the day before radiation-immunotherapy.

The germline V gene has CDR1 WSHSY and CDR2 SAAADI. Unmatched junction bases numbered 7, after V lost 8 bases and J lost 2 bases. This CDR3 comprises 15 residues. This TCR derives from a male donor with prostate cancer. J is TRBJ2-3 and V is TRBV10-2, with 10 bases matching TRBD2. The source was PBMCs, collected after low-dose radiotherapy plus immunotherapy. The CDR3 bases are TGCGCCAGCCAAATAGCGGGGGGCCACACAGATACGCAGTATTTT. This sequence encodes CASQIAGGHTDTQYF.